The source of this T cell receptor beta chain is a study of early T cells in non-severe SARS-CoV-2 infection (dated by TCRdb to the early 2020s). Notes on the research overall: Bulk RNA from unsorted whole blood was used for TCR sequencing, so alpha and beta chains could not be paired.

This clonotype was recorded at least ten times. Its specific antigen is unknown. No much larger clone exists at a distance of one base, and base qualities are not known. The library relied on 5' RACE. Data came from a NextSeq 500. The TCR library protocol attached unique molecular identifiers to individual cDNA molecules to correct for sequencing error and PCR bias. Both TCR alpha and beta chains were sequenced, and tight co-correlation was observed between alpha and beta sequence abundances in each sample. From the authors' description of their analysis: Decombinator V4 was used to perform V gene, J gene and CDR3 annotation of TCR sequences. Expanded TCRs were defined as changing significantly between any two time points under a Poisson model with p below 0.0001. TCR abundances were normalised to the total number of TCRs sequenced per sample and expressed as counts per million. MAIT TCRs were defined by TRAV1-2 paired with TRAJ12, TRAJ20 or TRAJ33, and iNKT TCRs by TRAV10 paired with TRAJ18. A search of VDJdb, accessed on 1 November 2021, was run for TCRs annotated to CMV, EBV and SARS-CoV-2, with TCRs annotated for multiple antigens excluded. The public sequencing data were trimmed at Q25 with fastp and processed into clonotypes with MiXCR by TCRdb, which kept only in-frame beta chains. Entries are consolidated by CDR3 protein sequence, retaining the most common genes and DNA. These V and J calls are TCRdb output, not the study's own analysis. For this sample there are about 30,000 distinct CDR3 sequences; approximately 5.2% appear just once. Around 3.8% of the sample belongs to the ten largest clones.

Counted from cysteine to phenylalanine, this CDR3 has 14 amino acids. Only the CDR3 DNA stays, 42 bases, in frame from base 1. Germline trimming: 5 bases from V, 6 bases from J; junction bases outside gene matches: 4. In the germline V gene, CDR1 corresponds to SGHAT and CDR2 to FQNNGV. A case-control design nested within a healthcare worker cohort in London, UK, was used, with weekly nasopharyngeal swab PCR tests and blood sampling performed. Healthcare workers were enrolled in the week of the UK lockdown, from 23 to 31 March 2020, and were followed every week for up to 16 weeks. Overall results and qualifications from the work: Matching against VDJdb was skewed toward anti-spike CD8 responses, likely underestimated virus-specific expansions, and missed private and CD4 specificities.

This receptor was identified in an adult who was a healthcare worker with PCR-confirmed SARS-CoV-2 infection or an uninfected control (not recorded which). Material for sequencing was whole blood. The chain is made from TRBV11-2 and TRBJ2-1, and 10 junctional nucleotides match TRBD1. The CDR3 loop reads CASSRTGGGNEQFF. The nucleotide sequence reads as follows: TGTGCCAGCAGCCGGACAGGGGGAGGCAATGAGCAGTTCTTC.